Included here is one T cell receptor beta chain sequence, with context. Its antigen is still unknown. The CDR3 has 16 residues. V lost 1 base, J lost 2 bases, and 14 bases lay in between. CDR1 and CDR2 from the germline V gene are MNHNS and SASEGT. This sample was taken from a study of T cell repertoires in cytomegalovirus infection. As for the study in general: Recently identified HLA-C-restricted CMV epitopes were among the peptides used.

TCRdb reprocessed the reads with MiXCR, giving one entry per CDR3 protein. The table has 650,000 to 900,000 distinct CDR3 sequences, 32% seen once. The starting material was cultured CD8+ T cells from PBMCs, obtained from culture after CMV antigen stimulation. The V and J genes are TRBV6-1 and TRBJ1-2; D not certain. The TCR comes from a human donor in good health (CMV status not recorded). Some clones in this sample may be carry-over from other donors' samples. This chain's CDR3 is CASSEGRSWENYGYTF. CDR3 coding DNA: TGTGCCAGCAGTGAAGGAAGAAGCTGGGAAAACTATGGCTACACCTTC.